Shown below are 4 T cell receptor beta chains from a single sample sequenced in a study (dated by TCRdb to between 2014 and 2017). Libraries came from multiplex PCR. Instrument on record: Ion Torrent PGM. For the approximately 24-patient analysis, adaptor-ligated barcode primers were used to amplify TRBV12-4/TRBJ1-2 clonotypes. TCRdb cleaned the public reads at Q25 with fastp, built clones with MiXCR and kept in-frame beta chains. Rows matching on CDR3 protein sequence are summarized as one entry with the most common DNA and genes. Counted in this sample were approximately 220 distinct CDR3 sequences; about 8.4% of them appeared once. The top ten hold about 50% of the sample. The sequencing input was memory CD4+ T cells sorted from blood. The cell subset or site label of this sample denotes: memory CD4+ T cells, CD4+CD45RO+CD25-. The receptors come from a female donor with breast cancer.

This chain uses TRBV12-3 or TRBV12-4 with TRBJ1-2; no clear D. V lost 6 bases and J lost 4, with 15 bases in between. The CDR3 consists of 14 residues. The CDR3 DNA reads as TGTGCCAGCAGCACCTTTGGGGTCGGCTATGGCTACACCTTC. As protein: CASSTFGVGYGYTF.

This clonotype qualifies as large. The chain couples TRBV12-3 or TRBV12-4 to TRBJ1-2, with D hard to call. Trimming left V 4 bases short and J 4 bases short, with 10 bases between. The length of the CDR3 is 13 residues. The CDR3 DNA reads TGTGCCAGCAGTTACACGGTCAGCTATGGCTACACCTTC. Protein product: CASSYTVSYGYTF.

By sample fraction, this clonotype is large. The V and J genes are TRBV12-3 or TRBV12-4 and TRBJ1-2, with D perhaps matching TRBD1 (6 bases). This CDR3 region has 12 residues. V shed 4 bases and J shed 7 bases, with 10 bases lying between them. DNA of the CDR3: TGTGCCAGCAGTTCCACAGGGCTTGGCTACACCTTC. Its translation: CASSSTGLGYTF.

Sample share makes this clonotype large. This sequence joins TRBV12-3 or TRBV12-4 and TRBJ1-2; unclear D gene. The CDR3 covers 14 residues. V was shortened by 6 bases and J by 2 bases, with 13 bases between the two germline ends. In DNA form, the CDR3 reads TGTGCCAGCAGCCCGGTCGGGGAGAACTATGGCTACACCTTC. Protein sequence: CASSPVGENYGYTF.